The 5 T cell receptor beta chains in this list originate from one sample, sequenced in a study of post-analysis software for immune sequencing data. Study results and caveats: Higher frequency in patients than in controls was seen for about five TRBV segments, with TRBV5-6, TRBV5-1 and TRBV20-1 among them.

cDNA libraries of TCR beta carried unique molecular identifiers. MiXCR, applied by TCRdb to the PCR reads, yields one record per CDR3 protein. The data show around 710,000 distinct CDR3 sequences, about 43% seen once. What these receptors recognize is not known. The sample comprised blood. Every receptor here comes from a girl aged 10 to 17 with multiple sclerosis.

This clonotype appeared a few times. This sequence joins TRBV20-1 and TRBJ1-5, with D maybe TRBD1 (5 bases). The CDR3 spans 15 residues. The germline V and J ends were trimmed by 0 bases and 2 bases, with 11 bases remaining between them. Germline loops: CDR1 DFQATT, CDR2 SNEGSKA (reference sequence). CDR3 region: CSARDSRVGNQPQHF. Here the CDR3 DNA reads TGCAGTGCTAGAGATAGCAGGGTCGGCAATCAGCCCCAGCATTTT.

The rearrangement joins TRBV27 to TRBJ1-5, with 7 bases fitting TRBD1. Germline-derived CDR1 and CDR2 are MNHEY and SMNVEV (reference sequence). The CDR3 spans 15 residues. Germline trimming cut 2 bases from V and 3 bases from J; bases unmatched to any gene: 4. The CDR3 reads CASSLSGQANQPQHF. The CDR3 DNA reads TGTGCCAGCAGTTTAAGCGGACAGGCCAATCAGCCCCAGCATTTT.

This clonotype came up many times. This chain links TRBV7-2 with TRBJ1-2; D ambiguous. The ends were cut back, 5 bases at V and 3 bases at J, with 16 bases in the middle. This CDR3 is built from 15 residues. The germline V gene encodes CDR1 SGHTA and CDR2 FQGNSA. The CDR3 DNA follows: TGTGCCAGCAGCCCCCTCGACACGACCCACTATGGCTACACCTTC. Its translation: CASSPLDTTHYGYTF.

There are a few counts of this clonotype. The chain employs TRBV9 and TRBJ2-1; 10 nucleotides match TRBD2. The germline V gene has CDR1 SGDLS and CDR2 YYNGEE. The trim removed 3 bases at V and 5 bases at J, leaving 8 bases unmatched. The CDR3 spans 16 residues. CDR3 in amino acids: CASSASGTSVHNEQFF. CDR3 DNA sequence: TGTGCCAGCAGCGCGTCCGGGACTAGCGTTCACAATGAGCAGTTCTTC.

The V gene is TRBV29-1, the J gene TRBJ2-3, with a weak D call TRBD2 (5 bases). The CDR3 has 13 residues. Germline assignment: CDR1 SQVTM and CDR2 ANQGSEA. V was cut by 0 bases and J by 7 bases, with 11 bases left in between. Here the CDR3 DNA reads TGCAGCGTTGAAGATCCCAGCGGTTATACGCAGTATTTT. Translation: CSVEDPSGYTQYF.